This T cell receptor beta chain derives from a study of beta chain features in type 1 diabetes. Study-level results: Across patients, naive, central memory and Treg TCRB repertoires exhibited apparently greater similarity than was observed across healthy donors. For Type 1 diabetes patients, all four CD4+ subsets carried TCRB CDR3s that were moderately but significantly shorter.

The CDR3 spans 14 residues. Germline CDR1 and CDR2: MNHEY and SVGAGI. The V gene end was trimmed by 4 bases and the J gene end by 2 bases; junction bases not matched to a gene: 3. This clone was seen more than once but under ten times. What it binds is not known. Reverse transcription of all isolated RNA meant that expressed TCRB transcripts were sequenced. For naive, central memory and regulatory T cell samples, reads averaged approximately 3.6 million. Clones were read by immunoSEQ multiplex PCR, and TCRdb kept only the in-frame ones, dropping some. In the table there are about 240,000 clones, about 15% of which are singletons.

Material for sequencing was naive CD4+ T cells from blood. The TCR originated in a man aged 25 to 40 with type 1 diabetes. V gene TRBV6-5 combines with J gene TRBJ2-7; 9 bases align to TRBD1. The CDR3 loop reads CASSFDRGAYEQYF. The DNA of the CDR3 is TGTGCCAGCAGTTTTGACAGGGGGGCCTACGAGCAGTACTTC.